Given below is one TCR beta chain in context. In the original processing: Nucleated cell counts were estimated from reference gene primer amplification. Produced via immunoSEQ multiplex PCR; TCRdb's table is partial and in-frame only. V, J and clone size are taken as reported in that table, and D and trimming were inferred from the DNA itself. In the table there are roughly 190,000 clones, roughly 76% of which are singletons. The Seattle patients, enrolled during active infection, were followed longitudinally. This record comes from a study of blood T cell repertoires in COVID-19. Overall study: PBMCs, B-cell-depleted T cells, or T cells were the source of the cDNA or gDNA that made up the material.

Sample: peripheral blood. The origin of this receptor is a woman between 40 and 50 years old with COVID-19, enrolled during active disease.

The chain's CDR3 is CASSHLVRPSGGPSYNEQFF. DNA for the CDR3: TGTGCCAGCAGCCACCTGGTCCGGCCTAGCGGGGGGCCCTCCTACAATGAGCAGTTCTTC. V is TRBV7-3 and J is TRBJ2-1; 11 bases match TRBD2. The V and J ends lost 5 bases and 0 bases, in that order; junction bases with no gene match: 15. The CDR3 contains 20 residues. CDR1 SGHTA and CDR2 FQGTGA come from the germline V gene.